These T cell receptor beta chains were read from a single sample in a study of beta chain features in type 1 diabetes. Clones were read by immunoSEQ multiplex PCR, and TCRdb kept only the in-frame ones, dropping some. The table shows some 500,000 clones, with over 9.5% occurring only once. The sequencing sample was made of naive CD4+ T cells from blood. The receptor set was obtained from a woman between 18 and 29 years old in good health. The CDR3 runs from the conserved cysteine through the conserved F or W. The order of the fields is V gene, J gene, CDR3 length, CDR3 protein.

V gene: TRBV7-9
J gene: TRBJ2-1
CDR3 length: 14
CDR3 protein: CASSRTALNNEQFF

V gene: TRBV7-6
J gene: TRBJ2-2
CDR3 length: 16
CDR3 protein: CASSSWELANTGELFF

V gene: TRBV20-1
J gene: TRBJ1-1
CDR3 length: 8
CDR3 protein: CSVSEAFF

V gene: TRBV7-3
J gene: TRBJ1-1
CDR3 length: 17
CDR3 protein: CASSLMSRGAGSTEAFF

V gene: TRBV7-9
J gene: TRBJ1-1
CDR3 length: 13
CDR3 protein: CASRLQPNTEAFF

V gene: TRBV7-2
J gene: TRBJ1-2
CDR3 length: 15
CDR3 protein: CASSSEVGQNYGYTF

V gene: TRBV4-3
J gene: TRBJ2-1
CDR3 length: 15
CDR3 protein: CASSHRGSQYNEQFF

V gene: TRBV14
J gene: TRBJ2-1
CDR3 length: 15
CDR3 protein: CASSLVPGVAVGQFF

V gene: TRBV30
J gene: TRBJ1-6
CDR3 length: 14
CDR3 protein: CAWRRPTDNSPLHF

V gene: TRBV9
J gene: TRBJ2-1
CDR3 length: 14
CDR3 protein: CASSVVLDSGEQFF